This is a list of T cell receptor beta chains from one sample in a study of blood T cell repertoires in COVID-19. The assay was immunoSEQ multiplex PCR, and TCRdb's table has in-frame clones only and misses some. The data contain around 280,000 clones, roughly 90% of them singletons. The sequencing input was PBMCs or T cells enriched from blood (not recorded which). These receptor sequences come from a woman between 40 and 50 years old who had recovered from COVID-19. Each CDR3 is given with its conserved first and last residue. Fields, in order: V gene, J gene, clone size, CDR3 protein. Some rows have no size entry. The others give once, few or many, or a class for an expanded clone.

v_call: TRBV5-1; j_call: TRBJ2-4; clone_size: -; cdr3_aa: CASTGTGRPLGIQYF
v_call: TRBV30; j_call: TRBJ1-1; clone_size: -; cdr3_aa: CAWAGVNTEAFF
v_call: TRBV5-6; j_call: TRBJ1-4; clone_size: once; cdr3_aa: CASSPGQNEKLFF
v_call: TRBV4-1; j_call: TRBJ1-3; clone_size: -; cdr3_aa: CASSQPLGQAGNTIYF
v_call: TRBV7-9; j_call: TRBJ1-3; clone_size: -; cdr3_aa: CASSYWAGDREGSGNTIYF
v_call: TRBV4-3; j_call: TRBJ2-1; clone_size: -; cdr3_aa: CASSQDYHTPQFF
v_call: TRBV7-3; j_call: TRBJ1-1; clone_size: -; cdr3_aa: CASSRQVNTEAFF
v_call: TRBV30; j_call: TRBJ1-6; clone_size: -; cdr3_aa: CAWNQGVAIPLHF
v_call: TRBV19; j_call: TRBJ2-3; clone_size: -; cdr3_aa: CASSLHPTYTDTQYF
v_call: TRBV2; j_call: TRBJ2-2; clone_size: -; cdr3_aa: CASSGGRRPGELFF
v_call: TRBV14; j_call: TRBJ1-1; clone_size: -; cdr3_aa: CASSQHGAPQGPTEAFF
v_call: TRBV4-1; j_call: TRBJ1-2; clone_size: -; cdr3_aa: CASSHPGGDRVNGYTF
v_call: TRBV7-9; j_call: TRBJ1-5; clone_size: -; cdr3_aa: CASSPSWGGLSNQPQHF
v_call: TRBV3-1/TRBV3-2; j_call: TRBJ2-5; clone_size: -; cdr3_aa: CASSQQGGKETQYF
v_call: TRBV19; j_call: TRBJ2-2; clone_size: -; cdr3_aa: CASSIQGAVGELFF
v_call: TRBV6-6; j_call: TRBJ2-3; clone_size: -; cdr3_aa: CASHHPSGSTDTQYF
v_call: TRBV6-5; j_call: TRBJ2-1; clone_size: once; cdr3_aa: CAAKSTSGRYNEQFF
v_call: TRBV7-2; j_call: TRBJ2-7; clone_size: -; cdr3_aa: CASSLVLAGEGPYEQYF
v_call: TRBV2; j_call: TRBJ2-1; clone_size: -; cdr3_aa: CASTADRATYNEQFF
v_call: TRBV28; j_call: TRBJ1-4; clone_size: -; cdr3_aa: CASRFTGGDEKLFF
v_call: TRBV3-1/TRBV3-2; j_call: TRBJ1-3; clone_size: -; cdr3_aa: CASSQGDIGNTIYF
v_call: TRBV30; j_call: TRBJ2-2; clone_size: -; cdr3_aa: CAWCRELFF
v_call: TRBV5-1; j_call: TRBJ2-5; clone_size: -; cdr3_aa: CASSLNARQETQYF
v_call: TRBV7-3; j_call: TRBJ2-3; clone_size: -; cdr3_aa: CASSLAGLAPDTQYF
v_call: TRBV27; j_call: TRBJ1-1; clone_size: -; cdr3_aa: CASSPQSWSSTEAFF
v_call: TRBV18; j_call: TRBJ1-6; clone_size: -; cdr3_aa: CASSQDRENSPLHF
v_call: TRBV3-1/TRBV3-2; j_call: TRBJ1-2; clone_size: -; cdr3_aa: CASSQGGGHNYGYTF
v_call: TRBV27; j_call: TRBJ1-1; clone_size: -; cdr3_aa: CASSYRGGGKAFF
v_call: TRBV2; j_call: TRBJ1-1; clone_size: -; cdr3_aa: CASSDQGTTEAFF
v_call: TRBV10-3; j_call: TRBJ1-3; clone_size: -; cdr3_aa: CAISESLIGQSSGNTIYF
v_call: TRBV3-1/TRBV3-2; j_call: TRBJ1-2; clone_size: once; cdr3_aa: CASSQKSRLYGYTF
v_call: TRBV7-2; j_call: TRBJ2-3; clone_size: -; cdr3_aa: CASSSSGARTDTQYF
v_call: TRBV6-5; j_call: TRBJ1-3; clone_size: -; cdr3_aa: CASNSGTTLRNTIYF
v_call: TRBV5-1; j_call: TRBJ2-2; clone_size: -; cdr3_aa: CASSWGQGTGELFF
v_call: TRBV7-3; j_call: TRBJ1-1; clone_size: -; cdr3_aa: CASSSMWGGTEAFF
v_call: TRBV5-1; j_call: TRBJ2-6; clone_size: once; cdr3_aa: CASSLAEDSGANVLTF
v_call: TRBV5-1; j_call: TRBJ2-7; clone_size: -; cdr3_aa: CASSLIERGDSYEQYF
v_call: TRBV5-4; j_call: TRBJ2-7; clone_size: -; cdr3_aa: CASSWNRGGAYEQYF
v_call: TRBV2; j_call: TRBJ2-7; clone_size: -; cdr3_aa: CASSYSYEQYF
v_call: TRBV30; j_call: TRBJ1-6; clone_size: -; cdr3_aa: CAWTVNSPLHF
v_call: TRBV11-2; j_call: TRBJ2-7; clone_size: once; cdr3_aa: CASSQGGLLSYEQYF
v_call: TRBV7-8; j_call: TRBJ1-1; clone_size: -; cdr3_aa: CASSLNVQGNTEAFF
v_call: TRBV5-4; j_call: TRBJ2-7; clone_size: few; cdr3_aa: CASSLGGGGNEQYF
v_call: TRBV6-5; j_call: TRBJ1-2; clone_size: -; cdr3_aa: CASSFSGVNYGYTF
v_call: TRBV30; j_call: TRBJ2-2; clone_size: few; cdr3_aa: CAGRSAGELFF